This TCR beta chain was identified in a study of response to subunit inactivated influenza vaccine (dated by TCRdb to 2017 to 2018). About the study as a whole: Deep quantitative profiling of the T cell receptor repertoire was used in the study to follow responses to a trivalent subunit inactivated influenza vaccine.

The CDR3 contains 16 residues, cysteine and phenylalanine counted. Just the 48-base CDR3 DNA is kept, in frame starting at base 1. Here V drops 5 bases and J drops 3 bases, and the junction holds 10 bases not matched to any gene. The CDR1 and CDR2 encoded by the germline V gene (reference sequence) are SEHNR and FQNEAQ. Library preparation was by RT-PCR. The sequencer listed for this sample is Illumina HiSeq 2500. The public sequencing data were trimmed at Q25 with fastp and processed into clonotypes with MiXCR by TCRdb, which kept only in-frame beta chains. Records with the same CDR3 protein are collapsed into one entry carrying the most frequent genes and DNA. In this sample the table shows 180,000 or so distinct CDR3 sequences, 9.5% to 15% of which occur a single time. The ten largest clones represent over 25% of the sample. Many counts were recorded for this clonotype. This receptor's antigen is unknown. No base quality information exists; no much larger clone differs at one position.

What the authors observed across the whole study: It was suggested by the authors that each seasonal influenza vaccination may recruit only a limited number of new T cells.

Separately, the same data were catalogued under a study of T cells expressing NK-cell markers. The second study also describes: TCR beta cDNA libraries were prepared using 5'RACE template switching, which introduced a universal primer site and unique molecular identifiers. Three sorted T-cell subsets (CD3+CD56+NKG2C+, CD3+CD56+NKG2C- and CD3+CD56-NKG2C+) from roughly 8 donors had their TCR beta-chain repertoires profiled. Seven of the eight sequenced donors were HCMV-seropositive and one was HCMV-seronegative. In several experiments an anti-gammadeltaTCR antibody was added to restrict sorting to alphabetaTCR-expressing T cells. In over five donors, the dominant CD3+CD56+NKG2C+ clonotypes were among the top 10 CD8+ clonotypes and accounted for about 1.0-7.5% of CD8+ T cells. Those dominant clonotypes were again the most abundant among CD3+CD56-NKG2C+ cells in a few donors, at roughly 25-65%. Whether the expanded NKG2C-expressing T cell clones were specific for HCMV antigens remained unclear. Randomly selected healthy volunteers, three men and five women, were used as the eight sequenced donors. HCMV-specific IgG was detected in serum with a commercial ELISA kit to determine HCMV serostatus. Peripheral blood mononuclear cells were isolated from blood by Ficoll density gradient centrifugation. CD4+ and CD8+ T cells were isolated from PBMC by magnetic immunoseparation with Miltenyi isolation kits. cDNA synthesis was primed from the TCR beta constant segment and was followed by two successive PCR amplification steps. Illumina HiSeq 2000/2500, MiSeq or NextSeq was used to sequence libraries as 2 x 150 bp reads. MIGEC handled demultiplexing of the reads and grouping by UMI, while MiTCR was used to assemble and quantify clonotypes. Only TCR cDNA sequences supported by at least two reads were kept to exclude erroneous sequences. The tcR package was used for downstream repertoire analysis, and clonotypes were matched across fractions by CDR3 nucleotide sequence plus V segment. VDJmatch was used to annotate antigen specificity against VDJdb, with one amino acid substitution in CDR3 allowed.

The receptor was derived from a man aged 45 to 65 who received an inactivated influenza vaccine. Donor details come from another sample of the same person, matched by shared clones. Recombination joined TRBV7-9 with TRBJ2-5, and 9 junction bases match TRBD1. The specimen was CD8+ T cells sorted from PBMCs, collected 11 to 12 days after vaccination. The CDR3 reads CASSHRDRAEKETQYF. Read as DNA, the sequence is TGTGCCAGCAGCCATCGGGACAGGGCAGAGAAAGAGACCCAGTACTTC.